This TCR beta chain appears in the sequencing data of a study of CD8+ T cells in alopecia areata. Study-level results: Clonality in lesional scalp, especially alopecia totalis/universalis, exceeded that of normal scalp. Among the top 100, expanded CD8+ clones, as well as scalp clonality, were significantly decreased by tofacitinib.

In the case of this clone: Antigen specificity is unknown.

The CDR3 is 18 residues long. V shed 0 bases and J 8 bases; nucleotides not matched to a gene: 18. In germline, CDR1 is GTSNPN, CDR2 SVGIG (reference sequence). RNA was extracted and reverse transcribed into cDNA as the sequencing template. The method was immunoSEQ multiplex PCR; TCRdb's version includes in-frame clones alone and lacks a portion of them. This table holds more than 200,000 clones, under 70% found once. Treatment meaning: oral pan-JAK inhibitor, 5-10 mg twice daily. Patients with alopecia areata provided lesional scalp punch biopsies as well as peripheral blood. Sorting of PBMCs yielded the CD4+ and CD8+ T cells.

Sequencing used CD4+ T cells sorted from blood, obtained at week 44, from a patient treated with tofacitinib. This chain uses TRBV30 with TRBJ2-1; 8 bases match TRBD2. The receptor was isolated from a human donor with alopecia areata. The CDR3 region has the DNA TGTGCCTGGAGTGTAATGCCCCCCCGGCGGGGGGCCTCGGATGAGCAGTTCTTC. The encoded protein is CAWSVMPPRRGASDEQFF.